The T cell receptor beta chain under discussion was sequenced for a study of early T cells in non-severe SARS-CoV-2 infection. Study summary: Sequencing input comprised bulk RNA from unsorted whole blood; chain pairing was not available.

Unmatched junction bases numbered 8, after V lost 5 bases and J lost 5 bases. The CDR3 runs to 14 residues. In germline, CDR1 is SEHNR, CDR2 FQNEAQ (reference sequence). Attachment of unique molecular identifiers was made to individual cDNA molecules. TCRdb itself ran the 5' RACE reads through MiXCR, one entry per CDR3 protein. The sample has 98,000 or so distinct CDR3 sequences, 9.5% to 12% seen once. The specimen was whole blood. The chain uses TRBV7-9 and TRBJ2-7, with 8 bases matching TRBD1. The TCR was taken from an adult who was a healthcare worker with PCR-confirmed SARS-CoV-2 infection or an uninfected control (not recorded which). The CDR3 loop is CASSPTDRVHEQYF. The CDR3 coding sequence is TGTGCCAGCAGCCCGACGGACAGGGTCCACGAGCAGTACTTC.